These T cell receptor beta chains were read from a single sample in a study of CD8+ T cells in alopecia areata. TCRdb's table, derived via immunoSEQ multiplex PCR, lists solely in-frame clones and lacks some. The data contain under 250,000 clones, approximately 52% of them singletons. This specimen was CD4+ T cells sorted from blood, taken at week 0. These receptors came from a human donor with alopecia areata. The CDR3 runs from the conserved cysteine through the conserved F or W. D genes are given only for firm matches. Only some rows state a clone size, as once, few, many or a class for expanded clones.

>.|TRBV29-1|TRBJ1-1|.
CSVVRFDSLMNTEAFF
TGCAGCGTTGTCCGGTTTGACAGCCTCATGAACACTGAAGCTTTCTTT
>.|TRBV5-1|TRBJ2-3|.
CASSSQGGTDTQYF
TGCGCCAGCAGCTCCCAGGGTGGCACAGATACGCAGTATTTT
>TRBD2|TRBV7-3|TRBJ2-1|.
CASSLGLAKKYNEQFF
TGTGCCAGCAGCTTAGGACTAGCGAAAAAGTACAATGAGCAGTTCTTC
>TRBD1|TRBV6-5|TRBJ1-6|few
CATRRQGADSPLHF
TGTGCCACGAGGAGACAGGGTGCTGATTCACCCCTCCACTTT
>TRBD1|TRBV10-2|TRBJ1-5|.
CARDRGNQPQHF
TGCGCCAGGGACAGGGGCAATCAGCCCCAGCATTTT
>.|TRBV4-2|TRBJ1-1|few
CASSHVLVRAGEGEAFF
TGTGCCAGCAGCCATGTGCTGGTGAGGGCAGGGGAGGGTGAAGCTTTCTTT
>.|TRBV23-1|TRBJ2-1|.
CASSQSQETEAYNEQFF
TGCGCCAGCAGTCAATCTCAGGAGACAGAGGCCTACAATGAGCAGTTCTTC
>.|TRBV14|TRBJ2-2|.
CASSVAAGTGELFF
TGTGCCAGCTCTGTGGCAGCCGGAACCGGGGAGCTGTTTTTT
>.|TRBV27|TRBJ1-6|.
CASRGQQNSPLHF
TGTGCCAGCAGGGGACAACAGAATTCACCCCTCCACTTT
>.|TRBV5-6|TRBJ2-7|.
CASSSGRIYEQYF
TGTGCCAGCAGCTCCGGACGGATCTACGAGCAGTACTTC
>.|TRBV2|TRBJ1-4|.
CASSEAGRGYIREKLFF
TGTGCCAGCAGTGAGGCCGGGAGGGGGTATATACGCGAAAAACTGTTTTTT
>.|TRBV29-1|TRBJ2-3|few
CSVGALKGTSTDTQYF
TGCAGCGTTGGGGCCTTAAAAGGGACCAGCACAGATACGCAGTATTTT
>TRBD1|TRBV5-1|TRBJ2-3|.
CASSFLGQGPTDTQYF
TGCGCCAGCAGCTTCCTGGGACAGGGGCCCACAGATACGCAGTATTTT
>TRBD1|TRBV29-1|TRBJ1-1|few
CSVSTGTGGTEAFF
TGCAGCGTTTCCACCGGGACAGGGGGCACTGAAGCTTTCTTT
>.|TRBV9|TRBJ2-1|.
CASSVGVNEQFF
TGTGCCAGCAGCGTAGGGGTCAATGAGCAGTTCTTC
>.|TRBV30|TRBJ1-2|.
CASQSGFTNYGYTF
TGTGCCTCCCAAAGTGGCTTTACTAACTATGGCTACACCTTC
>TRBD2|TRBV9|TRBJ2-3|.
CASSPSPGGDTQYF
TGTGCCAGCAGCCCGTCTCCGGGGGGAGATACGCAGTATTTT
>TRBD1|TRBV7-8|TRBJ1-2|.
CASSLTMSGTGGYGYTF
TGTGCCAGCAGCTTAACGATGTCCGGGACAGGGGGCTATGGCTACACCTTC
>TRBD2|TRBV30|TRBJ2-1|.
CAWRRGGGSERYNEQFF
TGTGCCTGGAGGAGGGGCGGGGGATCAGAGCGGTACAATGAGCAGTTCTTC
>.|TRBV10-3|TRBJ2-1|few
CAISESGLSSYNEQFF
TGTGCCATCAGTGAGTCCGGCCTTAGCTCCTACAATGAGCAGTTCTTC
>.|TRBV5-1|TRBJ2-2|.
CASSFNPNTGELFF
TGCGCCAGCAGCTTCAACCCAAACACCGGGGAGCTGTTTTTT
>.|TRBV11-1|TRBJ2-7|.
CASSGRTFSYEQYF
TGTGCCAGCAGCGGGCGGACATTCTCCTACGAGCAGTACTTC
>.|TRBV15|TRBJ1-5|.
CATRPNSPNQPQHF
TGTGCCACCAGGCCCAATTCTCCCAATCAGCCCCAGCATTTT
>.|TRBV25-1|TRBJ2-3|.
CASSAIGPDTQYF
TGTGCCAGCAGTGCTATCGGTCCAGATACGCAGTATTTT
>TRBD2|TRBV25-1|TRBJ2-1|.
CASSETGRGRVNEQFF
TGTGCCAGCAGTGAAACCGGGAGGGGTCGAGTCAATGAGCAGTTCTTC
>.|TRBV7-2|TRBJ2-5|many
CASSPSPVETQYF
TGTGCCAGCAGCCCGTCCCCGGTGGAGACCCAGTACTTC
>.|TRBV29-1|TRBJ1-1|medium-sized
CSVARGLNTEAFF
TGCAGCGTCGCTAGGGGTCTGAACACTGAAGCTTTCTTT
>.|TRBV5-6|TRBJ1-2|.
CASSRVLGYTF
TGTGCCAGCAGCAGAGTCCTTGGCTACACCTTC
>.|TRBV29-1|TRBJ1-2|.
CSVDSGDSGYTF
TGCAGCGTTGACTCAGGGGATAGTGGCTACACCTTC
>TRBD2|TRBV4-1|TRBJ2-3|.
CASSQEGVAGVWDTQYF
TGCGCCAGCAGCCAAGAAGGGGTAGCGGGAGTTTGGGATACGCAGTATTTT
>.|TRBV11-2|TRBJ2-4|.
CASSLQAQNIQYF
TGTGCCAGCAGCCTCCAGGCGCAAAACATTCAGTACTTC
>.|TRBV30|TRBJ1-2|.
CAWSTNIQNYGYTF
TGTGCCTGGAGTACCAATATCCAGAACTATGGCTACACCTTC
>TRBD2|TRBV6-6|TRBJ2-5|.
CASSLRLAGAQETQYF
TGTGCCAGCAGTCTCCGACTAGCGGGGGCCCAAGAGACCCAGTACTTC
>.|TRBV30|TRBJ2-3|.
CAWSVGGRPTDTQYF
TGTGCCTGGAGTGTAGGAGGAAGGCCCACAGATACGCAGTATTTT
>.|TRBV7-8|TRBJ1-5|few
CASSPDGLANQPQHF
TGTGCCAGCAGCCCGGACGGATTAGCAAATCAGCCCCAGCATTTT
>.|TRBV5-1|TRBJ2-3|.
CASSSYRTDTQYF
TGCGCCAGCAGCTCCTACCGCACAGATACGCAGTATTTT
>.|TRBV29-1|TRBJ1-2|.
CSVLTDYAGGYTF
TGCAGCGTTCTCACGGACTACGCCGGTGGCTACACCTTC
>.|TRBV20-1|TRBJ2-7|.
CSATDPYEQYF
TGCAGTGCTACGGACCCTTACGAGCAGTACTTC
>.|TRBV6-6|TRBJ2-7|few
CASSSRGPEQYF
TGTGCCAGCAGCTCCAGGGGACCAGAGCAGTACTTC
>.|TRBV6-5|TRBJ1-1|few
CASSSGTLRYTEAFF
TGTGCCAGCAGTTCCGGGACACTGAGGTATACTGAAGCTTTCTTT
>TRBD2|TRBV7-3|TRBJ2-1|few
CASSLTGLAGVEQFF
TGTGCCAGCAGCCTAACGGGACTAGCGGGGGTAGAGCAGTTCTTC
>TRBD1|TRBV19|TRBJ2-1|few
CASSHPGQGPYNEQFF
TGTGCCAGTAGTCACCCCGGACAGGGCCCCTACAATGAGCAGTTCTTC